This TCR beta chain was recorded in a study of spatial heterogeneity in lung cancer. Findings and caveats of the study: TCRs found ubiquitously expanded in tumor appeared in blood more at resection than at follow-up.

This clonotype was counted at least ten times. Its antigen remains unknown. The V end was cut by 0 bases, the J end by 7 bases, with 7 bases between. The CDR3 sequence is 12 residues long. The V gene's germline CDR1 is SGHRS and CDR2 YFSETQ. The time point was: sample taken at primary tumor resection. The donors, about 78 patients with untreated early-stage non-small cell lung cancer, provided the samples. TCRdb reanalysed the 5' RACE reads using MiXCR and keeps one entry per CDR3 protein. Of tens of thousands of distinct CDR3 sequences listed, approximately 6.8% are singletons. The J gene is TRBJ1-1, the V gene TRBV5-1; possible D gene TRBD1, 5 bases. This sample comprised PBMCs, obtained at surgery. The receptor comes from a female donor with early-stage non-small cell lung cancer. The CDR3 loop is CASSLDRIEAFF. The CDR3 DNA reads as TGCGCCAGCAGCTTGGACAGGATTGAAGCTTTCTTT.